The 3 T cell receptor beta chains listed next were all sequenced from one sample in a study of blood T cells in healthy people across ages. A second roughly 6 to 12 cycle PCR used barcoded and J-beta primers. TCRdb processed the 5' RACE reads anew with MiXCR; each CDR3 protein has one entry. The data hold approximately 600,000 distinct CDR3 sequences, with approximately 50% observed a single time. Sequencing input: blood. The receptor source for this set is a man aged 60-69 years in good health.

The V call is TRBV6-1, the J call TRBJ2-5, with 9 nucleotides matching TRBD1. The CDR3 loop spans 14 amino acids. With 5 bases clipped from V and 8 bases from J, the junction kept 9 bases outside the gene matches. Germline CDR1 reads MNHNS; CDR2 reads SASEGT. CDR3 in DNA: TGTGCCAGCAGTCCCGGGACAGGGACAAGAACCCAGTACTTC. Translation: CASSPGTGTRTQYF.

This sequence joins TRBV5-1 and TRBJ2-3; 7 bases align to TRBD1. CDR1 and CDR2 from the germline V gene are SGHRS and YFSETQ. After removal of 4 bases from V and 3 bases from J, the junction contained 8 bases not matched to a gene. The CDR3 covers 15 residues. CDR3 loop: CASSPLGTATDTQYF. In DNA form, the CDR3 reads TGCGCCAGCAGCCCGCTCGGGACAGCTACAGATACGCAGTATTTT.

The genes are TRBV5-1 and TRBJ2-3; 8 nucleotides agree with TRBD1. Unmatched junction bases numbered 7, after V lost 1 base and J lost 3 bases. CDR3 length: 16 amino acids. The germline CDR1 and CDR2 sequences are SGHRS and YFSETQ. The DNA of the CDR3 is TGCGCCAGCAGCTTGACTCCGACAGGGGAGACAGATACGCAGTATTTT. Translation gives CASSLTPTGETDTQYF. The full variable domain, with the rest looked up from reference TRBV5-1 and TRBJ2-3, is KAGVTQTPRYLIKTRGQQVTLSCSPISGHRSVSWYQQTPGQGLQFLFEYFSETQRNKGNFPGRFSGRQFSNSRSEMNVSTLELGDSALYLCASSLTPTGETDTQYFGPGTRLTVL.